A single T cell receptor (beta chain) is shown here with its context. Antigen unknown. This sample stems from a study of OX40 agonist ivuxolimab in advanced cancers. Turning to the study itself: Patients undergoing dose escalation presented with hepatocellular carcinoma, melanoma, renal cell or head and neck cancer. Partial responses occurred in three patients (one hepatocellular carcinoma, two cutaneous melanoma). General study points: The expanded peripheral T cells' antigen specificity was not determined.

Here immunoSEQ multiplex PCR was the method, and the copy in TCRdb shows in-frame clones only, minus some. Of some 73,000 clones listed, about 90% are singletons. The germline V gene encodes CDR1 SNHLY and CDR2 FYNNEI. The CDR3 covers 14 residues. Between the trimmed V and J ends, which lost 6 bases and 2 bases, there was a span of 11 bases. Source: CD4+ or CD8+ T cells sorted from blood, taken in a trial of the OX40 agonist ivuxolimab. The V and J genes are TRBV2 and TRBJ1-5; the D is unclear. This TCR was sampled from an adult with an advanced solid tumor such as melanoma, head and neck, liver or kidney cancer. CDR3 nucleotide sequence: TGTGCCAGCAGGGCCTGGGCAGGCAATCAGCCCCAGCATTTT. This sequence encodes CASRAWAGNQPQHF.